This T cell receptor beta chain was obtained from a study of cytomegalovirus exposure and HLA in healthy donors. Across the study: Around 180 million T cells yielded some 120 million unique TCR beta sequences in earlier analysis.

This clone occurred a few times. Its antigen is as yet unknown. Primers for the PCR totalled 60 Vbeta and 13 Jbeta. Profiled with immunoSEQ multiplex PCR; TCRdb holds only in-frame clones, not every one. The repertoire includes around 110,000 clones, about 61% of them detected once, and about 2.2% sits in the top ten. Study findings and constraints: In a later analysis, specific HLA alleles were associated with approximately 16,000 TCR beta sequences at a 0.05 false discovery rate. As a later analysis revealed, most CMV-associated TCR beta chains appeared HLA-restricted. Data from an earlier analysis indicated that most TCR beta V segments were productive either about 87% or about 30% of the time.

The TCR comes from a woman aged 30 to 39 in good health and CMV-seronegative. The sample comprised PBMCs.

In DNA form, the CDR3 reads TGTGCCAGCAGCGTAGGGGGACAGATCACCGGGGAGCTGTTTTTT. Its translation: CASSVGGQITGELFF. The rearrangement uses TRBV9 and TRBJ2-2; 7 nucleotides match TRBD1. Germline CDR1 and CDR2: SGDLS and YYNGEE. The V segment lost 0 bases and the J segment 4 bases; nucleotides outside the gene matches: 3. The CDR3 has 15 amino acids.